This T cell receptor beta chain was captured in a study of CD8 T cells in ankylosing spondylitis. Library preparation for TCR beta used quantitative 5'-RACE with molecular barcodes. TCRdb analysed the 5' RACE reads with MiXCR anew, one entry per CDR3 protein. There are 200,000 to 250,000 distinct CDR3 sequences in the sample; 18% occur only once, and under 45% lies in the top ten. Study-level points and caveats: Disease-linked clones, CD8+, were relatively rare in peripheral blood. In ankylosing spondylitis blood, a motif of roughly 8 highly homologous TCR beta variants appeared characteristic.

In regard to this clonotype: No antigen is known for it.

The V segment lost 6 bases and the J segment 3 bases; nucleotides outside the gene matches: 3. Germline CDR1 SNHLY, CDR2 FYNNEI. The CDR3 extends over 13 amino acids. Sequencing used blood, either unsorted or a sorted T cell fraction (not recorded which). This sequence was found in a male donor with ankylosing spondylitis. The rearrangement links TRBV2 to TRBJ2-7; 9 nucleotides agree with TRBD1. The CDR3 sequence: CASRAGQGYEQYF. The DNA for the CDR3 is TGTGCCAGCAGAGCGGGACAGGGCTACGAGCAGTACTTC.